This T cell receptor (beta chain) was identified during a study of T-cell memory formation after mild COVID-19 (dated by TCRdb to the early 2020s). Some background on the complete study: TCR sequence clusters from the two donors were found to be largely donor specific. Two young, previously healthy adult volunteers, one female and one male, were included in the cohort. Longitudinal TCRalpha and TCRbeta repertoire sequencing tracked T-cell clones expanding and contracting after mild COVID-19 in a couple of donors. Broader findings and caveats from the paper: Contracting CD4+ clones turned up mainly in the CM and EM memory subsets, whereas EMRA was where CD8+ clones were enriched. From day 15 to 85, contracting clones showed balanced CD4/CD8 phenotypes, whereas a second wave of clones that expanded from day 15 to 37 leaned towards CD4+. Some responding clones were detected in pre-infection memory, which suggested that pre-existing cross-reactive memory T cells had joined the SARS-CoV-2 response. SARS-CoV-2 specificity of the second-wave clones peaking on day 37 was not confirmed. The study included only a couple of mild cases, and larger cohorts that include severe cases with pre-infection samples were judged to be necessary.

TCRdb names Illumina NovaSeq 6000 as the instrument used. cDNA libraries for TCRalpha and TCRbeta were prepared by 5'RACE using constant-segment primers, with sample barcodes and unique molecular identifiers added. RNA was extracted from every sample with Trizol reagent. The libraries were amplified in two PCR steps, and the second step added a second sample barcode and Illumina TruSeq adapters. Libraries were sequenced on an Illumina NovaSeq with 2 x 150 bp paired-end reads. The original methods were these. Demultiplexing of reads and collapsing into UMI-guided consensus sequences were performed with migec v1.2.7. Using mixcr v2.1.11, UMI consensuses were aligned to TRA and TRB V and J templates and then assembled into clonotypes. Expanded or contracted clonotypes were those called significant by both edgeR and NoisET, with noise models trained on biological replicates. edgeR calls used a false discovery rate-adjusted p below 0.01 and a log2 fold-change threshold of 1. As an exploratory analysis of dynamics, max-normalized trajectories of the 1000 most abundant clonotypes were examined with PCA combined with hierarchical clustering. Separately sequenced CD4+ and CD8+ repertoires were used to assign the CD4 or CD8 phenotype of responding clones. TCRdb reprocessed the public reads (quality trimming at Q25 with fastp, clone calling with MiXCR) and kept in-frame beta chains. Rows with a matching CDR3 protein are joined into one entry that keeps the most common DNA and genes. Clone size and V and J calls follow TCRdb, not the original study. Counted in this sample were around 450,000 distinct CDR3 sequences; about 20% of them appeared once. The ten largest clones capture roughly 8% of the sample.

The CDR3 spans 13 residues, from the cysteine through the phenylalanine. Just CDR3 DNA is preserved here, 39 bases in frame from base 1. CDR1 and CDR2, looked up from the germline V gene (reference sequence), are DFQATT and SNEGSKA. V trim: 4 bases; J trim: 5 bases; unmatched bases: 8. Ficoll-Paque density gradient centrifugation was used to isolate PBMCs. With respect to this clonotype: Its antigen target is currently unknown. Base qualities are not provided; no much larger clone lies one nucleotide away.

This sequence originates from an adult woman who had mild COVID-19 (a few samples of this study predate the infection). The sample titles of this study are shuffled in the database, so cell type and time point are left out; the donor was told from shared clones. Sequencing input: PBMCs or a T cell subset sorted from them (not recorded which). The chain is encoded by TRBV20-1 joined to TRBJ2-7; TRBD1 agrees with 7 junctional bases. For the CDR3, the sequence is CSAIRGGGNEQYF. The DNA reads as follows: TGCAGTGCTATTAGAGGGGGCGGAAACGAGCAGTACTTC.